These 14 T cell receptor beta chains were all obtained from the same sample, sequenced in a study of blood T cell repertoires in COVID-19. TCRdb's copy holds only in-frame clones and misses some; the assay was immunoSEQ multiplex PCR. This table holds 90,000 to 120,000 clones, roughly 84% found once. The sample comprised peripheral blood. These receptors all stem from a human donor in a cohort sampled during active COVID-19.

The chain has TRBV4-1 and TRBJ2-5; D may be TRBD2 (5 bases). With 1 base removed from V and 3 bases from J, the gap between germline ends came to 15 bases. The CDR3 is 16 amino acids. Germline V gene data show CDR1 as MGHRA and CDR2 as YSYEKL. CDR3 in DNA: TGCGCCAGCAGCCAAGCCCCTCGGGGTCGGAAAGAGACCCAGTACTTC. Amino acid sequence: CASSQAPRGRKETQYF.

This clone was recorded many times. This chain links TRBV5-1 with TRBJ2-1, with 12 positions matching TRBD2. Germline V CDR1 and CDR2: SGHRS, YFSETQ. V was clipped by 6 bases and J by 2 bases; unmatched bases: 12. The CDR3 spans 18 residues. The CDR3 here is CASTPTSGSYLAYNEQFF. The CDR3 nucleotides are TGCGCCAGCACCCCGACTAGCGGGAGTTATTTAGCCTACAATGAGCAGTTCTTC.

The gene calls are TRBV4-1 and TRBJ2-1, with a possible D match to TRBD2 (6 bases). Germline CDR1 reads MGHRA; CDR2 reads YSYEKL. This CDR3 spans 16 amino acids. The V gene lost 4 bases and the J gene lost 0 bases, with 13 bases spanning the gap. The CDR3 nucleotides are TGCGCCAGCAGCCCCCCCGGAGGGAGCTCCTACAATGAGCAGTTCTTC. This translates into CASSPPGGSSYNEQFF.

The chain has TRBV7-2 and TRBJ2-7; 7 bases are a match to TRBD1. V was clipped by 5 bases and J by 3 bases; unmatched bases: 7. There are 14 residues in the CDR3. CDR1 SGHTA and CDR2 FQGNSA come from the germline V gene. This chain's CDR3 is CASSARQGGYEQYF. The CDR3 bases are TGTGCCAGCAGCGCCCGACAGGGTGGCTACGAGCAGTACTTC.

In this sample, this clone turned up many times. This chain uses TRBV6-2 or TRBV6-3 with TRBJ2-2; TRBD2 matches 7 bases. The CDR3 length is 20 residues. Germline V gene lookup returns CDR1 MNHEY and CDR2 SVGEGT. J lost 6 bases, V lost 0 bases, and 19 bases had no gene match. Written as DNA, the CDR3 is TGTGCCAGCAGTTACTCGGTGCTCCAAAGCGGGGCGACTCGAGCCGGGGAGCTGTTTTTT. Protein: CASSYSVLQSGATRAGELFF.

This chain joins TRBV28 and TRBJ2-7, with 9 bases matching TRBD2. Trimming cost V 3 bases and J 7 bases; bases outside gene matches: 7. The CDR3 has 14 residues. Germline CDR1 MDHEN, CDR2 SYDVKM. The CDR3 bases are TGTGCCAGCAGTTTCTCCGGGACTAGCAGGGAGCAGTACTTC. Its translation is CASSFSGTSREQYF.

The rearrangement links TRBV12-3 or TRBV12-4 to TRBJ1-1; D unclear. CDR3 length: 12 residues. The V gene lost 3 bases and the J gene lost 4 bases, with 6 bases spanning the gap. The CDR3, as DNA: TGTGCCAGCAGTTTGGGCCCCACTGAAGCTTTCTTT. Residues: CASSLGPTEAFF.

This chain connects TRBV9 to TRBJ2-3; 7 bases map to TRBD2. V shed 1 base, J shed 6 bases, and the junction held 2 bases outside the gene matches. From germline, CDR1 is SGDLS and CDR2 YYNGEE. The CDR3 is made up of 13 amino acids. In DNA, the CDR3 is TGTGCCAGCAGCGTACAGGGAGGGGATACGCAGTATTTT. Residues: CASSVQGGDTQYF.

V usage is TRBV7-3 and J usage is TRBJ2-3; 8 nucleotides line up with TRBD1. V was pared by 5 bases and J by 1 base, with 2 bases of the junction left unmatched. Germline V CDR1 and CDR2: SGHTA, FQGTGA. CDR3 length: 14 amino acids. CDR3 in amino acids: CASSLTGGTDTQYF. CDR3 bases: TGTGCCAGCAGCCTGACAGGGGGCACAGATACGCAGTATTTT.

This clone has only a few counts. This chain joins TRBV18 and TRBJ1-1, with unresolved D. Trimming removed 4 bases from V and 3 bases from J, with 9 bases in between. The CDR3 runs 13 residues. CDR1 and CDR2 from the germline V gene are KGHSH and LQKENI. The CDR3 protein is CASSQHGDTEAFF. CDR3 sequence (DNA): TGTGCCAGCTCACAGCACGGGGACACTGAAGCTTTCTTT.

The rearrangement links TRBV27 to TRBJ2-7; D gene uncertain. Germline V gene lookup returns CDR1 MNHEY and CDR2 SMNVEV (reference sequence). Trimming removed 3 bases at V and 4 bases at J, with 10 bases between. The CDR3 has 13 amino acids. The CDR3 DNA is TGTGCCAGCAGTTTCCTAGGTGCTTACGAGCAGTACTTC. Protein sequence: CASSFLGAYEQYF.

V gene TRBV11-1 combines with J gene TRBJ1-6; D may be TRBD1 (5 bases). The germline CDR1 and CDR2 sequences are SGHAT and FQDESV (reference sequence). V was shortened by 5 bases and J by 0 bases, with 8 bases between the two germline ends. This CDR3 spans 15 amino acids. CDR3 DNA sequence: TGTGCCAGCAGCCTCGACAGCTCCTATAATTCACCCCTCCACTTT. It is translated as CASSLDSSYNSPLHF.

The CDR3 protein is CASTPPRGTGELFF. The CDR3 DNA follows: TGTGCCAGCACCCCTCCCAGGGGTACCGGGGAGCTGTTTTTT. The V and J genes are TRBV6-7 and TRBJ2-2; D might be TRBD1 (6 bases). TRBV6-7 is labeled an ORF, and its function is uncertain. The CDR3 is 14 residues long. V lost 7 bases and J 5 bases, leaving 14 bases between the germline ends.

This chain links TRBV20-1 with TRBJ2-5; D unclear. Germline V CDR1 and CDR2: DFQATT, SNEGSKA (reference sequence). The CDR3 consists of 11 residues. V was clipped by 7 bases and J by 3 bases, with 9 bases between them. The DNA of the CDR3 is TGCAGTGGCCTAGGAGAAGAGACCCAGTACTTC. It encodes CSGLGEETQYF.